Listed below are T cell receptor beta chains from one sample, sequenced in a study of cytomegalovirus exposure and HLA in healthy donors. Clones were sequenced by immunoSEQ multiplex PCR, and TCRdb holds only the in-frame ones, with some missing. This table holds more than 35,000 clones. The sequenced material came from PBMCs. These receptors originate from a man aged 25 to 40 in good health and CMV-seronegative. CDR3s include the opening cysteine and the closing phenylalanine or tryptophan. D genes are given only for firm matches.

d_gene: -; j_gene: TRBJ2-7; len: 19; v_gene: TRBV5-1; CDR3nt: TGCGCCAGCAGCCCGTTGCCCCCCGTACGAGACAGCCTCGGCTACGAGCAGTACTTC; CDR3aa: CASSPLPPVRDSLGYEQYF
d_gene: -; j_gene: TRBJ2-7; len: 17; v_gene: TRBV29-1; CDR3nt: TGCAGCGTAACCGATAGCGGGACAGGGAGCCCCGCCAACGAGCAGTACTTC; CDR3aa: CSVTDSGTGSPANEQYF
d_gene: TRBD2; j_gene: TRBJ2-1; len: 17; v_gene: TRBV5-1; CDR3nt: TGCGCCAGCAGGGCCTCCCAGCTAGCGGGGTACTACAATGAGCAGTTCTTC; CDR3aa: CASRASQLAGYYNEQFF
d_gene: -; j_gene: TRBJ2-7; len: 12; v_gene: TRBV2; CDR3nt: TGTGCCACCAACCGTGACGGGGGCGAGCAGTACTTC; CDR3aa: CATNRDGGEQYF
d_gene: -; j_gene: TRBJ1-5; len: 13; v_gene: TRBV7-2; CDR3nt: TGTGCCAGCAGCCGGTCCTTTGTGGAGCCCCAGCATTTT; CDR3aa: CASSRSFVEPQHF
d_gene: TRBD1; j_gene: TRBJ1-3; len: 16; v_gene: TRBV30; CDR3nt: TGTGCCTGGAGTGTCAAATTGACAGGGGCTGGAAACACCATATATTTT; CDR3aa: CAWSVKLTGAGNTIYF
d_gene: -; j_gene: TRBJ2-6; len: 16; v_gene: TRBV5-4; CDR3nt: TGTGCCAGCAGCTTGCAGGGACTCTCTGGGGCCAACGTCCTGACTTTC; CDR3aa: CASSLQGLSGANVLTF
d_gene: -; j_gene: TRBJ1-2; len: 14; v_gene: TRBV6-5; CDR3nt: TGTGCCAGCAGTTACAGTAGTCAGGGCCACGGCTACACCTTC; CDR3aa: CASSYSSQGHGYTF
d_gene: TRBD2; j_gene: TRBJ2-1; len: 15; v_gene: TRBV9; CDR3nt: TGTGCCAGCAGCGTTGGTACTAGCGGGATCAATGAGCAGTTCTTC; CDR3aa: CASSVGTSGINEQFF
d_gene: -; j_gene: TRBJ2-1; len: 12; v_gene: TRBV29-1; CDR3nt: TGCAGCGTCGGGTTTCCCTACAATGAGCAGTTCTTC; CDR3aa: CSVGFPYNEQFF
d_gene: TRBD1; j_gene: TRBJ1-6; len: 16; v_gene: TRBV30; CDR3nt: TGTGCCTGGAGTTCCTGGCGGGGGACAGGGGGATCACCCCTCCACTTT; CDR3aa: CAWSSWRGTGGSPLHF
d_gene: -; j_gene: TRBJ1-1; len: 14; v_gene: TRBV6-5; CDR3nt: TGTGCCAGCAGTTACCGGGAGGGGGGCACTGAAGCTTTCTTT; CDR3aa: CASSYREGGTEAFF
d_gene: -; j_gene: TRBJ2-2; len: 15; v_gene: TRBV10-3; CDR3nt: TGTGCCATCAGTGAGGAGCGGGTGAACACCGGGGAGCTGTTTTTT; CDR3aa: CAISEERVNTGELFF
d_gene: TRBD2; j_gene: TRBJ2-1; len: 15; v_gene: TRBV6-5; CDR3nt: TGTGCCAGCAGTTACGGCGGGAGGAGGGGCAATGAGCAGTTCTTC; CDR3aa: CASSYGGRRGNEQFF
d_gene: TRBD2; j_gene: TRBJ2-7; len: 14; v_gene: TRBV9; CDR3nt: TGTGCCAGCAGCGTAGTAGCGGGAGGGGGTGAGCAGTACTTC; CDR3aa: CASSVVAGGGEQYF
d_gene: -; j_gene: TRBJ1-2; len: 15; v_gene: TRBV18; CDR3nt: TGTGCCAGCTCAAGGCGGGACGGCGCATACTATGGCTACACCTTC; CDR3aa: CASSRRDGAYYGYTF
d_gene: TRBD2; j_gene: TRBJ2-7; len: 16; v_gene: TRBV19; CDR3nt: TGTGCCAGTAGTACGGGATTAGCGGGGGCCGATATGGAGCAGTACTTC; CDR3aa: CASSTGLAGADMEQYF
d_gene: TRBD1; j_gene: TRBJ2-7; len: 14; v_gene: TRBV19; CDR3nt: TGTGCCAGTAGTATCGGGACAGGGGACTACGAGCAGTACTTC; CDR3aa: CASSIGTGDYEQYF
d_gene: -; j_gene: TRBJ1-1; len: 15; v_gene: TRBV18; CDR3nt: TGTGCCAGCTCACCTCAGGGGTTATCCGGGACTGAAGCTTTCTTT; CDR3aa: CASSPQGLSGTEAFF
d_gene: -; j_gene: TRBJ2-1; len: 13; v_gene: TRBV27; CDR3nt: TGTGCCAGCAGTCCTATCGCCAGGGGTAGAGCGGTCTTC; CDR3aa: CASSPIARGRAVF
d_gene: -; j_gene: TRBJ1-6; len: 14; v_gene: TRBV9; CDR3nt: TGTGCCAGCAGCGTAGCAGGGAACACTTCACCCCTCCACTTT; CDR3aa: CASSVAGNTSPLHF
d_gene: TRBD1; j_gene: TRBJ1-5; len: 17; v_gene: TRBV6-1; CDR3nt: TGTGCCAGCAGTGAAGCCGGTTGGGGACAGTGGCAATCAGCCCAGCATTTT; CDR3aa: CASSEAGWGQWQSAQHF
d_gene: -; j_gene: TRBJ1-1; len: 12; v_gene: TRBV29-1; CDR3nt: TGCAGCGTTGAGAGGAAGAACACTGAAGCTTTCTTT; CDR3aa: CSVERKNTEAFF
d_gene: -; j_gene: TRBJ2-3; len: 14; v_gene: TRBV6-4; CDR3nt: TGTGCCAGCAGTGTCGGCGGATACACAGATACGCAGTATTTT; CDR3aa: CASSVGGYTDTQYF
d_gene: -; j_gene: TRBJ1-1; len: 12; v_gene: TRBV6-5; CDR3nt: TGTGCCAGCTCTTCCAGACAGGACGAAGCTTTCTTT; CDR3aa: CASSSRQDEAFF
d_gene: TRBD2; j_gene: TRBJ2-1; len: 15; v_gene: TRBV12-5; CDR3nt: TGTGCTAGTGGACCATTAGCGGGAGGGCCGAATGAGCAGTTCTTC; CDR3aa: CASGPLAGGPNEQFF
d_gene: TRBD2; j_gene: TRBJ2-1; len: 16; v_gene: TRBV18; CDR3nt: TGTGCCAGCTCACCACGGTCCGGGACTAGCAACAATGAGCAGTTCTTC; CDR3aa: CASSPRSGTSNNEQFF
d_gene: TRBD1; j_gene: TRBJ1-1; len: 15; v_gene: TRBV5-3; CDR3nt: TGTGCCAGAAGCTGCCCCGGGACAGGGAACACTGAAGCTTTCTTT; CDR3aa: CARSCPGTGNTEAFF
d_gene: -; j_gene: TRBJ1-3; len: 14; v_gene: TRBV30; CDR3nt: TGTGCCTGGAGTGCAGGGGTAGGTGGAAACACCATATATTTT; CDR3aa: CAWSAGVGGNTIYF
d_gene: TRBD1; j_gene: TRBJ2-2; len: 15; v_gene: TRBV19; CDR3nt: TGTGCCAGTACCCCTGGGACAGCGAACACCGGGGAGCTGTTTTTT; CDR3aa: CASTPGTANTGELFF
d_gene: TRBD2; j_gene: TRBJ2-3; len: 15; v_gene: TRBV6-4; CDR3nt: TGTGCCAGCAGCGCGACTAGCGGGAGTGCAGATACGCAGTATTTT; CDR3aa: CASSATSGSADTQYF
d_gene: -; j_gene: TRBJ2-7; len: 16; v_gene: TRBV5-1; CDR3nt: TGCGCCAGCAGGGTCCTGGAGGGAGGCGGTGCCTACGAGCAGTACTTC; CDR3aa: CASRVLEGGGAYEQYF
d_gene: TRBD2; j_gene: TRBJ2-7; len: 17; v_gene: TRBV9; CDR3nt: TGTGCCAGCAGCGTGGGAGGGACTAGCGGGAGCTTGTACGAGCAGTACTTC; CDR3aa: CASSVGGTSGSLYEQYF
d_gene: -; j_gene: TRBJ1-2; len: 17; v_gene: TRBV5-1; CDR3nt: TGCGCCAGCAGCTGGGCCAGGGGCCCCCAAACTATTTATGGCTACACCTTC; CDR3aa: CASSWARGPQTIYGYTF
d_gene: TRBD1; j_gene: TRBJ2-1; len: 16; v_gene: TRBV4-3; CDR3nt: TGCGCCAGCAGCCATACCGGGACAGGGTTTCCCGATGAGCAGTTCTTC; CDR3aa: CASSHTGTGFPDEQFF
d_gene: TRBD2; j_gene: TRBJ2-1; len: 15; v_gene: TRBV4-3; CDR3nt: TGCGCCAGCAGCCAAGATGGGGATAGCGGGACCGAGCAGTTCTTC; CDR3aa: CASSQDGDSGTEQFF
d_gene: TRBD2; j_gene: TRBJ2-7; len: 14; v_gene: TRBV5-1; CDR3nt: TGCGCCAGCAGCTTGGGCGGGAGTGCCTACGAGCAGTACTTC; CDR3aa: CASSLGGSAYEQYF
d_gene: TRBD1; j_gene: TRBJ1-1; len: 13; v_gene: TRBV30; CDR3nt: TGTGCAATAGGGACAGGGGAGTTCACTGAAGCTTTCTTT; CDR3aa: CAIGTGEFTEAFF
d_gene: -; j_gene: TRBJ2-7; len: 14; v_gene: TRBV6-4; CDR3nt: TGTGCCAGCAACCGCCAGGTTTCCAGGGCTCTGGAGTACTTC; CDR3aa: CASNRQVSRALEYF
d_gene: -; j_gene: TRBJ2-7; len: 14; v_gene: TRBV4-1; CDR3nt: TGCGCCAGCAGCCAAGAGGGACACCTAGCCGAGCAGTACTTC; CDR3aa: CASSQEGHLAEQYF
d_gene: TRBD1; j_gene: TRBJ1-1; len: 15; v_gene: TRBV7-2; CDR3nt: TGTGCCAGCAGCTTGTCTTACAGGGGGGACACTGAAGCTTTCTTT; CDR3aa: CASSLSYRGDTEAFF
d_gene: -; j_gene: TRBJ2-3; len: 12; v_gene: TRBV30; CDR3nt: TGTGCCTGGACTAGCGGCACAGATACGCAGTATTTT; CDR3aa: CAWTSGTDTQYF
d_gene: -; j_gene: TRBJ2-7; len: 13; v_gene: TRBV7-2; CDR3nt: TGTGCCAGCAGCTTAACAGGGCCCTACGAGCAGTACTTC; CDR3aa: CASSLTGPYEQYF
d_gene: TRBD1; j_gene: TRBJ1-4; len: 14; v_gene: TRBV30; CDR3nt: TGTGCCTGGAGGTCCGGGACAGGGAGTGAAAAACTGTTTTTT; CDR3aa: CAWRSGTGSEKLFF
d_gene: -; j_gene: TRBJ2-2; len: 14; v_gene: TRBV6-4; CDR3nt: TGTGCCAGCAGTGACTCCCTCGAGAGCGGGGAGCTGTTTTTT; CDR3aa: CASSDSLESGELFF
d_gene: -; j_gene: TRBJ1-1; len: 14; v_gene: TRBV4-1; CDR3nt: TGCGCCAGCAGCCAAGTCGGGGGGCTAACTGAAGCTTTCTTT; CDR3aa: CASSQVGGLTEAFF
d_gene: -; j_gene: TRBJ1-2; len: 15; v_gene: TRBV18; CDR3nt: TGTGCCAGCTCACCAAGTTTGGAGTGGGACTATGGCTACACCTTC; CDR3aa: CASSPSLEWDYGYTF